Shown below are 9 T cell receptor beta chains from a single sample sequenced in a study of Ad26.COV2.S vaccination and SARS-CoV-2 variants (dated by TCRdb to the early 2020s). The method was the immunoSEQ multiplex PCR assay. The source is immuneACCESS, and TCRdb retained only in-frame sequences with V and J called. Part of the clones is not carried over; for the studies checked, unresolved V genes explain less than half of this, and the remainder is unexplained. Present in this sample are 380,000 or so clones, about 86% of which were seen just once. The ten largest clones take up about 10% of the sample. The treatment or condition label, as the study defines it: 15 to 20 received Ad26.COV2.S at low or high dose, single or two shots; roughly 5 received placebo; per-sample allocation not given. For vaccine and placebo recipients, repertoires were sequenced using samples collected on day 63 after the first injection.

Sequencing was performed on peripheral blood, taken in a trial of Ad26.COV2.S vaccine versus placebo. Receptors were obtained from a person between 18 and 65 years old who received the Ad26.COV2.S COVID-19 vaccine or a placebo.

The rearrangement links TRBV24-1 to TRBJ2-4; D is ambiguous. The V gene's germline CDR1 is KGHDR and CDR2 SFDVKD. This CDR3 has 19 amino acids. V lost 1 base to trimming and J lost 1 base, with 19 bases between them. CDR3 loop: CATSDFAAGRMRAKNIQYF. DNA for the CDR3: TGTGCCACCAGTGATTTCGCGGCAGGACGAATGAGGGCCAAAAACATTCAGTACTTC.

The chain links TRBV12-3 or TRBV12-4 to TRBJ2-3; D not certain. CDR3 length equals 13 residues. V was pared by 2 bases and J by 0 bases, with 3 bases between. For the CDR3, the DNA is TGTGCCAGCAGTTTATCTAGCACAGATACGCAGTATTTT. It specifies CASSLSSTDTQYF.

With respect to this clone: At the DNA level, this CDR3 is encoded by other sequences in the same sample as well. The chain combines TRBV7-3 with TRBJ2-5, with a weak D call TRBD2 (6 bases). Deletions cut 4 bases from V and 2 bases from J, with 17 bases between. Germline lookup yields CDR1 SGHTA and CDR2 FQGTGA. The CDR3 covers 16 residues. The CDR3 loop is CASSSGRGGEQETQYF. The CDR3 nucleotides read TGTGCCAGCAGCTCGGGTCGGGGCGGGGAACAAGAGACCCAGTACTTC.

CDR3 sequence (DNA): TGTGCCAGCAGCTTAGCCTCGCTAGCGGGCACCGGGGAGCTGTTTTTT. Translated, it gives CASSLASLAGTGELFF. The chain links TRBV11-2 to TRBJ2-2; 8 bases match TRBD2. CDR3 length equals 16 residues. The germline V gene has CDR1 SGHAT and CDR2 FQNNGV. Unmatched junction bases numbered 5, after V lost 1 base and J lost 4 bases. Using reference TRBV11-2 and TRBJ2-2 for the parts outside the CDR3, the full variable domain is EAGVAQSPRYKIIEKRQSVAFWCNPISGHATLYWYQQILGQGPKLLIQFQNNGVVDDSQLPKDRFSAERLKGVDSTLKIQPAKLEDSAVYLCASSLASLAGTGELFFGEGSRLTVL.

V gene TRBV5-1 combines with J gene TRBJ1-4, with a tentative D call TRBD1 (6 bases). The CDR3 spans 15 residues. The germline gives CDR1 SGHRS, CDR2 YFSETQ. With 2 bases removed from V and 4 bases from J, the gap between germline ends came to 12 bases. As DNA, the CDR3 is TGCGCCAGCAGCTTACAGGGTGGGTTTAATGAAAAACTGTTTTTT. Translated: CASSLQGGFNEKLFF. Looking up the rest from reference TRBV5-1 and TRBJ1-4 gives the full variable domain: KAGVTQTPRYLIKTRGQQVTLSCSPISGHRSVSWYQQTPGQGLQFLFEYFSETQRNKGNFPGRFSGRQFSNSRSEMNVSTLELGDSALYLCASSLQGGFNEKLFFGSGTQLSVL.

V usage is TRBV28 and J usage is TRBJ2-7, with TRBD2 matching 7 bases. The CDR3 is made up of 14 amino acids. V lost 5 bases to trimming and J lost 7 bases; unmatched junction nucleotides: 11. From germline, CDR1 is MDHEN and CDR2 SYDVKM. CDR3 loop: CASSPGGGRREQYF. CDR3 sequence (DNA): TGTGCCAGCAGTCCTGGGGGGGGACGGAGGGAGCAGTACTTC.

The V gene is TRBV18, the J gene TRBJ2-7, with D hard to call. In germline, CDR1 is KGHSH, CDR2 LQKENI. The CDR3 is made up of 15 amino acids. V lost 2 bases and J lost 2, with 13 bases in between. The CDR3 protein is CASSPNRNSPYEQYF. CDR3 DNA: TGTGCCAGCTCACCAAATAGGAACAGCCCCTACGAGCAGTACTTC.

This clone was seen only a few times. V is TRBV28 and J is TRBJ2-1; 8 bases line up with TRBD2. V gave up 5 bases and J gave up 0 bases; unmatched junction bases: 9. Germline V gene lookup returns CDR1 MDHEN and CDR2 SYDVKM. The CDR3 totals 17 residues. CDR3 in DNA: TGTGCCAGCAGTCTCCTGAAGCGGGAGCGCTCCTACAATGAGCAGTTCTTC. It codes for CASSLLKRERSYNEQFF.

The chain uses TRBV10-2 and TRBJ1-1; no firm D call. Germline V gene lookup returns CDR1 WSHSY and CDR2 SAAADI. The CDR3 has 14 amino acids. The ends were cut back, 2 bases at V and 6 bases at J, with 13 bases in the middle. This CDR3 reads CASSEMGRIAEAFF. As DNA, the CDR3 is TGCGCCAGCAGTGAGATGGGCAGGATAGCTGAAGCTTTCTTT.